This TCR beta chain was captured in a study of cytomegalovirus exposure and HLA in healthy donors. The study's findings and limits: Altogether, some 160 TCR beta chains were recorded as cytomegalovirus-associated.

With respect to this clone: Its antigen is still unknown.

The PCR employed 60 Vbeta primers together with 13 Jbeta primers. TCRdb keeps only in-frame clones here, not all; method: immunoSEQ multiplex PCR. The table records 150,000 to 200,000 clones, approximately 81% of them present only once. V lost 3 bases to trimming and J lost 2 bases, with 14 bases between them. This CDR3 spans 16 amino acids. Germline loops: CDR1 SGDLS, CDR2 YYNGEE. The chain has TRBV9 and TRBJ1-4, with D uncertain. This clonotype was sampled from a female donor in good health and CMV-seronegative. The sample consisted of PBMCs. The DNA of the CDR3 is TGTGCCAGCAGCGGCAATGGGCCAAGGACTAATGAAAAACTGTTTTTT. As protein: CASSGNGPRTNEKLFF.